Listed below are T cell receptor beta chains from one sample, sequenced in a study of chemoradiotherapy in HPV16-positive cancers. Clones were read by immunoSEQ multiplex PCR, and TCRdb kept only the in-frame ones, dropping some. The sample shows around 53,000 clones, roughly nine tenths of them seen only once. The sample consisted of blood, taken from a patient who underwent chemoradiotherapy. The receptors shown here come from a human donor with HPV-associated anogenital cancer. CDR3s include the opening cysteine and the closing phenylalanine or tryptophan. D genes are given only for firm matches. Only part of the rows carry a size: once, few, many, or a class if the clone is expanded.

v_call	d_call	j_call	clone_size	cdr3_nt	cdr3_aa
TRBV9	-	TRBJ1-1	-	TGTGCCAGCAGCGTAGTTCCAGGAGACGCCACGAACACTGAAGCTTTCTTT	CASSVVPGDATNTEAFF
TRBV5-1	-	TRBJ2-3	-	TGCGCCAGCAGCCGTCGCGGGGCTAGCACAGATACGCAGTATTTT	CASSRRGASTDTQYF
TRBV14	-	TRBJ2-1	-	TGTGCCAGCAGCCCCGGACTATACAATGAGCAGTTCTTC	CASSPGLYNEQFF
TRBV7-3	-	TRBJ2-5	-	TGTGCCAGCAGCTTAACAGGGATGGGCCAAGAGACCCAGTACTTC	CASSLTGMGQETQYF
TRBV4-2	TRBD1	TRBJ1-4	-	TGTGCCAGCAGCCAAGATTCTATGGACAGGGTTGAAAAACTGTTTTTT	CASSQDSMDRVEKLFF
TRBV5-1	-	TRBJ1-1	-	TGCGCCAGCAGCTTCCGGGACATGAACACTGAAGCTTTCTTT	CASSFRDMNTEAFF
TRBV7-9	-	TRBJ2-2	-	TGTGCCAGCAGGCACGGGCGCGACAGGAACACCGGGGAGCTGTTTTTT	CASRHGRDRNTGELFF
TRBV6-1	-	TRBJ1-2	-	TGTGCCAGCAGTGTGACGGACTATGGCTACACCTTC	CASSVTDYGYTF
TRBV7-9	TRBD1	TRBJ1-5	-	TGTGCCAGCAGCATCCATCGTGGGACAGGGTACAATCAGCCCCAGCATTTT	CASSIHRGTGYNQPQHF
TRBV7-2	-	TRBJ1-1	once	TGTGCCAGCAGCCCCCTCGGGGTTATGGCTGAAGCTTTCTTT	CASSPLGVMAEAFF
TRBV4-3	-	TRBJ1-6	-	TGCGCCAGCAGCCAAAGTACAGGGCAGAATTCACCCCTCCACTTT	CASSQSTGQNSPLHF
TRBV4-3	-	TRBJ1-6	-	TGCGCCAGCAGCCAAGATCAAAGGGGGGGTTCACCCCTCCACTTT	CASSQDQRGGSPLHF
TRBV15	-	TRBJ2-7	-	TGTGCCACCAGCAGAGATCCAGGGTTCTCCTACGAGCAGTACTTC	CATSRDPGFSYEQYF
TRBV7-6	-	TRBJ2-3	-	TGTGCCAGCAGCTTACTAGGCGGGGATCCAGATACGCAGTATTTT	CASSLLGGDPDTQYF
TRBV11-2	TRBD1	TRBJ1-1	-	TGTGCCAGCAGCTCCGAACTTATCCCAACAGGGGTAACTGAAGCTTTCTTT	CASSSELIPTGVTEAFF
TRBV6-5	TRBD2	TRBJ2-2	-	TGTGCCAGCAGTTACGGGGGGGTTTACACCGGGGAGCTGTTTTTT	CASSYGGVYTGELFF
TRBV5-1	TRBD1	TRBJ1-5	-	TGCGCCAGCAGCCGTTCCGGGACAGAGAATCAGCCCCAGCATTTT	CASSRSGTENQPQHF
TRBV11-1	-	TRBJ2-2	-	TGTGCCAGCGGGACTCAGGGGACCGGGGAGCTGTTTTTT	CASGTQGTGELFF
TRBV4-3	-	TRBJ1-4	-	TGCGCCAGCAGGCAATCACAGGGATCAACTAATGAAAAACTGTTTTTT	CASRQSQGSTNEKLFF
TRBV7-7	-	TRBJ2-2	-	TGTGCTAGCGCCCGAGGTCAGAACACCGGGGAGCTGTTTTTT	CASARGQNTGELFF
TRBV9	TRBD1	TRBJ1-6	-	TGTGCCAGCAGCTTAGGGACAGCGAGCTCCTATAATTCACCCCTCCACTTT	CASSLGTASSYNSPLHF
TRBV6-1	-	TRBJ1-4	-	TGTGCCAGCAGTGATCCAGGGGCTAATGAAAAACTGTTTTTT	CASSDPGANEKLFF
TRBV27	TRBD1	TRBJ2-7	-	TGTGCCAGCAGTCCCGAGTTAGGACAGGGATACGAGCAGTACTTC	CASSPELGQGYEQYF
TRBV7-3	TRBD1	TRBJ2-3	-	TGTGCCAGCAGCGTCACAGGGGGTGTAGATACGCAGTATTTT	CASSVTGGVDTQYF
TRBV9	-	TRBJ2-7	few	TGTGCCAGCAGCGTAGAACTGGGGCGCGAGCAGTACTTC	CASSVELGREQYF
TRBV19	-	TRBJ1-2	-	TGTGCCAGTAGTATTGACTTGGACGTCGGCTACACCTTC	CASSIDLDVGYTF
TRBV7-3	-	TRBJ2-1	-	TGTGCCAGCAGCTCATTTCTAGCGCCGGTACGGCAGTTCTTC	CASSSFLAPVRQFF
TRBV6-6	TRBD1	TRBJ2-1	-	TGTGCCAGCAGTTACCGACACAGGGGGGATAATGAGCAGTTCTTC	CASSYRHRGDNEQFF
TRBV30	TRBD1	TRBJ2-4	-	TGTGCCTGGAGCCGCGGGACAGGCGGCATTCAGTACTTC	CAWSRGTGGIQYF